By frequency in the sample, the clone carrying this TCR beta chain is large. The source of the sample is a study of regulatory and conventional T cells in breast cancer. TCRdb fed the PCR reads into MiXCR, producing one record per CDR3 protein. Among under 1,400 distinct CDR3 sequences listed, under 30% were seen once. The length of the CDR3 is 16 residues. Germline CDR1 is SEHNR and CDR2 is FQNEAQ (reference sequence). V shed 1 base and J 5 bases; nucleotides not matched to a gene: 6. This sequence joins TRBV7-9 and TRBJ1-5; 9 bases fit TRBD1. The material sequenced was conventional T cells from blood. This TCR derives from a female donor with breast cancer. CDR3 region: CASSLGVGDRDQPQHF. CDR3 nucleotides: TGTGCCAGCAGCTTAGGTGTAGGGGACAGGGATCAGCCCCAGCATTTT.